The present T cell receptor beta chain was sequenced within a study of shared T cell receptors in the human thymus. The assay was immunoSEQ multiplex PCR, and TCRdb's table has in-frame clones only and misses some. The sample lists 450,000 to 650,000 clones; about 80% were seen once. Trimming at V came to 0 bases and at J to 7 bases, leaving 6 bases not matched to a gene. The CDR3 totals 14 residues. CDR1 is GTSNPN, CDR2 SVGIG, per germline (reference sequence). This sample was also put to use in a study of human thymus T cells. That report notes: Donors were healthy Finnish babies undergoing corrective operations for congenital heart defects. Resections removed during corrective heart surgery provided the thymus tissue used. Blood and thymic repertoires both appeared biased in V and J gene usage. Thymic repertoires of unrelated individuals were reported in related research to overlap highly.

The receptor was derived from a boy under two years old with a congenital heart defect. The sample consisted of thymocytes. The chain joins TRBV30 to TRBJ2-7; TRBD2 agrees at 10 bases. CDR3 DNA: TGTGCCTGGAGTGTCCTAGCGGGAGACGGGGAGCAGTACTTC. Amino acids: CAWSVLAGDGEQYF.